The 20 T cell receptor beta chains listed next were all sequenced from one sample in a study of T cell responses to AZD1222 COVID-19 vaccine. The data were produced by immunoSEQ multiplex PCR, yet TCRdb's version contains in-frame clones alone and is incomplete. The sample carries approximately 180,000 clones, less than 90% recorded once. The material sequenced was peripheral blood, taken on day 0 of AZD1222 vaccination. These receptors were taken from an adult in good health.

The V gene is TRBV18, the J gene TRBJ2-2; 8 bases fit TRBD1. CDR3 length: 16 amino acids. Germline V gives CDR1 KGHSH, CDR2 LQKENI. The J segment lost 6 bases and the V segment lost 3 bases, leaving 9 bases of the junction unmatched. The CDR3 DNA sequence: TGTGCCAGCTCACCGGATGACAGGGGCTCGGCCGGGGAGCTGTTTTTT. It translates to CASSPDDRGSAGELFF.

This clone has more than one count but fewer than ten. This chain joins TRBV5-4 and TRBJ2-7; tentatively, D is TRBD1 (6 bases). Trimming pared 4 bases from V and 3 bases from J, leaving 17 bases between. The germline V gene has CDR1 SGHNT and CDR2 YYREEE (reference sequence). This CDR3 region has 15 residues. The CDR3 region is CASSQPTGQVYEQYF. CDR3 coding DNA: TGTGCCAGCAGCCAACCCACAGGGCAGGTCTACGAGCAGTACTTC.

J is TRBJ2-1 and V is TRBV2, with D perhaps TRBD2 (6 bases). The germline V gene has CDR1 SNHLY and CDR2 FYNNEI. The CDR3 is 12 residues long. Trimming shortened V by 7 bases and J by 5 bases, and 9 bases separated the two germline ends. This CDR3 reads CASKEGNNEQFF. CDR3 DNA sequence: TGTGCCAGCAAGGAGGGGAACAATGAGCAGTTCTTC.

The V gene is TRBV11-3, the J gene TRBJ2-1, with D hard to call. V lost 6 bases to trimming and J lost 6 bases, with 9 bases between them. CDR1 is SGHNT and CDR2 is YENEEA in the germline V gene. There are 12 residues in the CDR3. CDR3 amino acids: CASRLRLNEQFF. The CDR3 DNA is TGTGCCAGCAGGCTCCGACTCAATGAGCAGTTCTTC.

Remarks on this clone: Other DNA sequences within the sample encode an identical CDR3. The chain employs TRBV29-1 and TRBJ1-1; D gene ambiguous. The CDR3 length is 10 residues. CDR1 and CDR2 from the germline V gene are SQVTM and ANQGSEA. The V end lost 7 bases, the J end lost 0 bases, and 3 bases lay between the germline ends. The CDR3: CSGMNTEAFF. CDR3 DNA sequence: TGCAGCGGTATGAACACTGAAGCTTTCTTT. Full variable domain (missing parts from reference TRBV29-1 and TRBJ1-1): SAVISQKPSRDICQRGTSLTIQCQVDSQVTMMFWYRQQPGQSLTLIATANQGSEATYESGFVIDKFPISRPNLTFSTLTVSNMSPEDSSIYLCSGMNTEAFFGQGTRLTVV.

This chain uses TRBV28 with TRBJ1-2; unclear D gene. Germline V CDR1 and CDR2: MDHEN, SYDVKM. Trimming took off 4 bases at V and 7 bases at J, with 10 bases between the two ends. There are 12 residues in the CDR3. The DNA of the CDR3 is TGTGCCAGCAGTTCGTGGGCAATTGGCTACACCTTC. Encoded protein: CASSSWAIGYTF.

The CDR3 reads CASSLLQGGGYGYTF. The DNA for the CDR3 is TGCGCCAGCAGCTTGCTGCAGGGTGGGGGCTATGGCTACACCTTC. The chain combines TRBV5-1 with TRBJ1-2, with a possible D match to TRBD1 (5 bases). This CDR3 is built from 15 residues. V was trimmed by 1 base and J by 4 bases, leaving 14 bases between them. The germline V gene has CDR1 SGHRS and CDR2 YFSETQ. Complete variable domain (other parts from reference TRBV5-1 and TRBJ1-2): KAGVTQTPRYLIKTRGQQVTLSCSPISGHRSVSWYQQTPGQGLQFLFEYFSETQRNKGNFPGRFSGRQFSNSRSEMNVSTLELGDSALYLCASSLLQGGGYGYTFGSGTRLTVV.

The V call is TRBV28, the J call TRBJ1-6; a possible D gene is TRBD1 (6 bases). Germline V gene sequence: CDR1 MDHEN, CDR2 SYDVKM. Trimming removed 2 bases from V and 5 bases from J, with 16 bases in between. This CDR3 comprises 17 residues. The CDR3 protein is CASSLPISTGNNSPLHF. In DNA form, the CDR3 reads TGTGCCAGCAGTTTACCCATCTCGACAGGAAATAATTCACCCCTCCACTTT. The whole variable domain, remainder taken from reference TRBV28 and TRBJ1-6, is DVKVTQSSRYLVKRTGEKVFLECVQDMDHENMFWYRQDPGLGLRLIYFSYDVKMKEKGDIPEGYSVSREKKERFSLILESASTNQTSMYLCASSLPISTGNNSPLHFGNGTRLTVT.

A note on this clone: Other DNA sequences of this sample code for an identical CDR3. The CDR3 nucleotides read TGCGCCAGCAGCCCAGGGACAGCAAACTATGGCTACACCTTC. Its translation is CASSPGTANYGYTF. The chain employs TRBV5-1 and TRBJ1-2; TRBD1 matches at 7 bases. The germline V gene has CDR1 SGHRS and CDR2 YFSETQ. The trim removed 4 bases at V and 2 bases at J, leaving 5 bases unmatched. The CDR3 has 14 residues.

The chain joins TRBV30 to TRBJ1-2, with a tentative D call TRBD1 (5 bases). The V end was cut by 5 bases, the J end by 2 bases, with 12 bases between. The CDR3 consists of 13 residues. Germline lookup yields CDR1 GTSNPN and CDR2 SVGIG (reference sequence). The chain's CDR3 is CAWAFQGNYGYTF. The CDR3 nucleotides read TGTGCCTGGGCGTTCCAGGGAAACTATGGCTACACCTTC.

This chain's CDR3 is CASSEGGDGYGYTF. In DNA, the CDR3 is TGTGCCAGCAGTGAGGGGGGAGATGGCTATGGCTACACCTTC. The chain recombines TRBV7-9 with TRBJ1-2; D might be TRBD1 (6 bases). CDR1 is SEHNR and CDR2 is FQNEAQ in the germline V gene (reference sequence). The length of the CDR3 is 14 residues. V was pared by 6 bases and J by 4 bases, with 15 bases between.

The chain couples TRBV18 to TRBJ2-1; 8 bases are shared with TRBD2. With V trimmed by 0 bases and J by 8 bases, 6 bases remained unmatched. This CDR3 is 15 amino acids long. Germline lookup yields CDR1 KGHSH and CDR2 LQKENI. The CDR3 nucleotides read TGTGCCAGCTCACCACCGAGCGGGAGCTTGTATGAGCAGTTCTTC. The encoded protein is CASSPPSGSLYEQFF. The entire variable domain, with the rest obtained from reference TRBV18 and TRBJ2-1, is as follows: NAGVMQNPRHLVRRRGQEARLRCSPMKGHSHVYWYRQLPEEGLKFMVYLQKENIIDESGMPKERFSAEFPKEGPSILRIQQVVRGDSAAYFCASSPPSGSLYEQFFGPGTRLTVL.

The genes are TRBV4-1 and TRBJ2-1; 9 nucleotides align to TRBD2. The J segment lost 10 bases and the V segment lost 1 base, leaving 2 bases of the junction unmatched. The CDR3 spans 13 residues. Per the germline V gene, CDR1 is MGHRA and CDR2 is YSYEKL. The DNA of the CDR3 is TGCGCCAGCAGCCAAGTTCTAGCGGGAGAGCAGTTCTTC. Translated: CASSQVLAGEQFF.

The rearrangement links TRBV2 to TRBJ1-1; D may be TRBD1 (6 bases). The CDR3 consists of 15 residues. Germline V lookup: CDR1 SNHLY, CDR2 FYNNEI. Trimming pared 6 bases from V and 0 bases from J, leaving 14 bases between. The CDR3 is CASSSLRTVNTEAFF. CDR3 DNA: TGTGCCAGCAGCTCGCTGAGGACAGTGAACACTGAAGCTTTCTTT. Looking up the rest from reference TRBV2 and TRBJ1-1 gives the full variable domain: EPEVTQTPSHQVTQMGQEVILRCVPISNHLYFYWYRQILGQKVEFLVSFYNNEISEKSEIFDDQFSVERPDGSNFTLKIRSTKLEDSAMYFCASSSLRTVNTEAFFGQGTRLTVV.

The chain joins TRBV5-8 to TRBJ2-7; D might be TRBD2 (6 bases). CDR3 length equals 15 residues. The germline gives CDR1 SGHTS, CDR2 YDEGEE. V shed 5 bases and J shed 0 bases, with 15 bases lying between them. CDR3: CASRPGLLSSYEQYF. In DNA, the CDR3 is TGTGCCAGCAGACCGGGACTCCTGAGCTCCTACGAGCAGTACTTC. The complete variable domain, with remaining parts taken from reference TRBV5-8 and TRBJ2-7, reads EAGVTQSPTHLIKTRGQQATLRCSPISGHTSVYWYQQALGLGLQFLLWYDEGEERNRGNFPPRFSGRQFPNYSSELNVNALELEDSALYLCASRPGLLSSYEQYFGPGTRLTVT.

This chain uses TRBV4-2 with TRBJ2-1; D tentatively reads TRBD1 or TRBD2 (6 bases each). This CDR3 is 16 amino acids long. The ends were cut back, 0 bases at V and 3 bases at J, with 12 bases in the middle. CDR1 is LGHNA and CDR2 is YNFKEQ in the germline V gene. The CDR3 protein is CASSQDEGGGYNEQFF. For the CDR3, the DNA is TGTGCCAGCAGCCAAGATGAGGGGGGTGGCTACAATGAGCAGTTCTTC.

V and J are TRBV5-1 and TRBJ2-1; weak D call: TRBD2 (6 bases). V was trimmed by 0 bases and J by 3 bases, leaving 10 bases between them. Germline values: CDR1 SGHRS, CDR2 YFSETQ. The CDR3 is made up of 15 amino acids. CDR3 nucleotide sequence: TGCGCCAGCAGCTTGGCGGGGGAGAGCTACAATGAGCAGTTCTTC. Protein sequence: CASSLAGESYNEQFF.

This rearrangement joins TRBV7-9 to TRBJ1-2, with a weak D call TRBD1 (5 bases). The CDR3 consists of 14 residues. The germline V gene encodes CDR1 SEHNR and CDR2 FQNEAQ (reference sequence). With 1 base removed from V and 4 bases from J, the gap between germline ends came to 10 bases. The CDR3 loop reads CASSLDQGGYGYTF. The CDR3 DNA sequence: TGTGCCAGCAGCTTAGATCAGGGAGGCTATGGCTACACCTTC.

This chain uses TRBV11-2 with TRBJ1-5; the D is unclear. Germline CDR1 SGHAT, CDR2 FQNNGV. The ends were cut back, 1 base at V and 6 bases at J, with 7 bases in the middle. The CDR3 is 13 amino acids. For the CDR3, the DNA is TGTGCCAGCAGCTTAGGGTTGCGTCAGCCCCAGCATTTT. Translating gives CASSLGLRQPQHF.

The V and J genes are TRBV4-2 and TRBJ2-7; D not resolved. The ends were cut back, 0 bases at V and 7 bases at J, with 13 bases in the middle. From germline, CDR1 is LGHNA and CDR2 YNFKEQ. This CDR3 region has 14 residues. CDR3 loop: CASSQDLFSAEQYF. CDR3 nucleotides: TGTGCCAGCAGCCAAGATCTATTCTCGGCAGAGCAGTACTTC.